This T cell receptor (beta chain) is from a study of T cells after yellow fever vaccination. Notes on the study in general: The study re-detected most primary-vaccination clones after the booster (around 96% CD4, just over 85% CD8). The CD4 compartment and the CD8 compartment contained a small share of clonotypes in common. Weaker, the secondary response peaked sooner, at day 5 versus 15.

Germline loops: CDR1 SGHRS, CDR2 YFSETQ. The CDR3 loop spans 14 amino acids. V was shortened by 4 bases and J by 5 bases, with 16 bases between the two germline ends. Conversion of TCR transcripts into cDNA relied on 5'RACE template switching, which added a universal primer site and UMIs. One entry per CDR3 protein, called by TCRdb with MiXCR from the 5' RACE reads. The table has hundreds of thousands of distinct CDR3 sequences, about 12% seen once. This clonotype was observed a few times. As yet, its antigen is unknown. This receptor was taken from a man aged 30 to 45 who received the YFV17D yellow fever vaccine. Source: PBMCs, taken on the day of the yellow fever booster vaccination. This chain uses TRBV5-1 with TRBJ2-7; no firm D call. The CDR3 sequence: CASSPAIGFDEQYF. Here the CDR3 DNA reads TGCGCCAGCAGCCCGGCGATAGGGTTCGACGAGCAGTACTTC.